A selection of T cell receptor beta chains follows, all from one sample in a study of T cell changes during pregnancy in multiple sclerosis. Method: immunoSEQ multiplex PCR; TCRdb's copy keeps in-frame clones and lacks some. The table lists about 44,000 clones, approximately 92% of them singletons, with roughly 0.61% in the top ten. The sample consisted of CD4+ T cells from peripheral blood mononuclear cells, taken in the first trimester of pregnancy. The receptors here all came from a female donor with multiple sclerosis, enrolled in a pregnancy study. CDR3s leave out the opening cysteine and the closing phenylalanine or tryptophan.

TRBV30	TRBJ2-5	AWSVQGIPETQY
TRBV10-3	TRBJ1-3	AISPRDREVNTIY
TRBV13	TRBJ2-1	ASSPREGRVNEQF
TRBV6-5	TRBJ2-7	ASSYFRGSSYEQY
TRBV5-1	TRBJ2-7	ASRSGTSGRIYEQY
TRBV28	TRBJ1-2	ASSWHDSTRGRNGYT
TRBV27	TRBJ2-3	ASRGGTRYTDTQY
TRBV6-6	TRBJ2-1	ASSYDLAADNEQF
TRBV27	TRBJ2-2	ASRVAGWNTGELF
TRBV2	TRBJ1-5	ASQGGQTSNQPQH
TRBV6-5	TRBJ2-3	ASSYSRVGFTDTQY
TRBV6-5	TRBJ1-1	ASREDGVAEAF
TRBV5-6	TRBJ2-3	ASSLMASGGSTDTQY
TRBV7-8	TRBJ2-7	ASSLGNSGAGYEQY
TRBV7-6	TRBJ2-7	ASSLLTGLGEQY
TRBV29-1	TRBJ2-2	SVVVFGQANTGELF
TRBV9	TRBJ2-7	ASSAGGVREQY
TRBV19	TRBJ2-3	ASSIGSGSLDTQY
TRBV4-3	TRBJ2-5	ASSQEDDTSLYQETQY
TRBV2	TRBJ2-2	ASSEEGRSTGELF
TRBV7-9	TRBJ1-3	ASSLAANTIY
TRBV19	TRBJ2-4	ASSNPGQVNIQY
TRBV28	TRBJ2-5	ASSGTRGEETQY
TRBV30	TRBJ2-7	AWNRDYEQY
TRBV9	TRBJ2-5	ASSVGERRTQY
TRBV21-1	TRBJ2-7	ASSKARGITSGRAYEQY